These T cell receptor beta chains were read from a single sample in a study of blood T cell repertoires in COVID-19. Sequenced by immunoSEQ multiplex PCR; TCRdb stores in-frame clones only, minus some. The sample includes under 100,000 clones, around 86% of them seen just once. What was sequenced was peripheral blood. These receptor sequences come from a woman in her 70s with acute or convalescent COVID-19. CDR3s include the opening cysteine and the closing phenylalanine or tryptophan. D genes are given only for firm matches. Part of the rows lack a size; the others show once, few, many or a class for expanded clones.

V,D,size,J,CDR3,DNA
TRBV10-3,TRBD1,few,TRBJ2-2,CAISESLSGGRNTGELFF,TGTGCCATCAGTGAGTCATTATCAGGGGGCCGGAACACCGGGGAGCTGTTTTTT
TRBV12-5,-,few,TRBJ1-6,CASGLSPGENSPLHF,TGTGCTAGTGGTTTGAGCCCAGGGGAGAATTCACCCCTCCACTTT
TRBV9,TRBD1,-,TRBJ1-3,CASSASTGALDSGNTIYF,TGTGCCAGCAGCGCGAGTACAGGGGCCTTGGACTCTGGAAACACCATATATTTT
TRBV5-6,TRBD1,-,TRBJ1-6,CASSLPGQGYSPLHF,TGTGCCAGCAGCTTACCGGGACAGGGGTATTCACCCCTCCACTTT
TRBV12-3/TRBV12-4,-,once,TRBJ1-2,CASKIGGDGYTF,TGTGCCAGCAAGATAGGGGGTGACGGCTACACCTTC
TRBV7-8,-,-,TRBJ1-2,CASSPDSFSNYGYTF,TGTGCCAGCAGCCCAGACAGCTTTTCTAACTATGGCTACACCTTC
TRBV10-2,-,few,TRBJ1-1,CASSDTPGQWNTEAFF,TGCGCCAGCAGTGACACCCCAGGACAGTGGAACACTGAAGCTTTCTTT
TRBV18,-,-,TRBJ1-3,CASSPRTVSSGNTIYF,TGTGCCAGCTCACCCAGGACAGTTAGCTCTGGAAACACCATATATTTT
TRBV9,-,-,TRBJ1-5,CASSVEAGSLQPQHF,TGTGCCAGCAGCGTAGAGGCAGGGTCTTTACAGCCCCAGCATTTT
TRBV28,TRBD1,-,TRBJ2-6,CASSSGQAGANVLTF,TGTGCCAGCAGTTCCGGACAGGCTGGGGCCAACGTCCTGACTTTC
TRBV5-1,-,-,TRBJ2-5,CASSFQGPETQYF,TGCGCCAGCAGCTTCCAGGGGCCAGAGACCCAGTACTTC
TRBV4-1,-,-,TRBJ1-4,CASSSQPGDEKLFF,TGCGCCAGCAGCTCACAGCCCGGGGATGAAAAACTGTTTTTT
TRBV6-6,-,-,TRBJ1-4,CASWGTGGATNEKLFF,TGTGCCAGTTGGGGGACTGGGGGAGCAACTAATGAAAAACTGTTTTTT
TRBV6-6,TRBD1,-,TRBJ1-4,CASRRPGTGEEKLFF,TGTGCCAGCAGACGCCCCGGGACAGGGGAGGAAAAACTGTTTTTT
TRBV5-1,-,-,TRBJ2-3,CASSVRDTQYF,TGCGCCAGCAGTGTACGGGATACGCAGTATTTT
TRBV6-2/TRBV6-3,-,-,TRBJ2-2,CASSPRLTGLDTGELFF,TGTGCCAGCAGTCCGCGTCTCACAGGGTTGGACACCGGGGAGCTGTTTTTT
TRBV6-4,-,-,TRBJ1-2,CAIIIREADGYTF,TGTGCCATCATTATACGGGAGGCGGATGGCTACACCTTC
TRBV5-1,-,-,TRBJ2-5,CASSPLLTGETQYF,TGCGCCAGCAGCCCTCTACTGACAGGAGAGACCCAGTACTTC
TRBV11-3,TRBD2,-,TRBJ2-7,CASSLTAGGAYEQYF,TGTGCCAGCAGCTTAACAGCGGGGGGTGCCTACGAGCAGTACTTC
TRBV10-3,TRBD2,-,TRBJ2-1,CAISEAGGGNEQFF,TGTGCCATCAGTGAGGCGGGGGGGGGCAATGAGCAGTTCTTC
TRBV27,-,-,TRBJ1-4,CASRQTSAEKLFF,TGTGCCAGCAGACAGACATCGGCGGAAAAACTGTTTTTT
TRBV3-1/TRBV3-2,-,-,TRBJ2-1,CASSQDPGSYNEQFF,TGTGCCAGCAGCCAAGATCCGGGTTCCTACAATGAGCAGTTCTTC
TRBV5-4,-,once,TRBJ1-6,CASSPGQQNSPLHF,TGTGCCAGCAGCCCAGGACAGCAGAATTCACCCCTCCACTTT
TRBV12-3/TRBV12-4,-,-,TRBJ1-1,CASRLNSEAFF,TGTGCCAGCAGACTCAATAGTGAAGCTTTCTTT
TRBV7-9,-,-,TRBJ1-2,CASSPTYGYTF,TGTGCCAGCAGCCCTACTTATGGCTACACCTTC
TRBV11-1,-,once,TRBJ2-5,CASSLGLERETQYF,TGTGCCAGCAGCTTAGGGCTAGAAAGAGAGACCCAGTACTTC
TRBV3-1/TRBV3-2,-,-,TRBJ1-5,CASSQADQPQHF,TGTGCCAGCAGCCAAGCAGATCAGCCCCAGCATTTT
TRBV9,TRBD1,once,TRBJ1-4,CASSAQDRLEKLFF,TGTGCCAGCAGCGCGCAGGACAGGCTTGAAAAACTGTTTTTT
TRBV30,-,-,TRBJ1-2,CAWIPPGVHGYTF,TGTGCCTGGATCCCTCCGGGGGTCCATGGCTACACCTTC
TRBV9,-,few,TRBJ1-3,CASSVETGFSGNTIYF,TGTGCCAGCAGCGTAGAGACAGGTTTCTCTGGAAACACCATATATTTT
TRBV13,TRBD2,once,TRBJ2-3,CASSPERGGDTDTQYF,TGTGCCAGCAGCCCAGAGCGCGGGGGAGACACAGATACGCAGTATTTT
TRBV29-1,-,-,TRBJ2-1,CSASGLGAHNNEQFF,TGCAGCGCCTCGGGGTTGGGGGCGCACAACAATGAGCAGTTCTTC
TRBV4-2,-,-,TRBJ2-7,CASSQATSLYGEQYF,TGTGCCAGCAGCCAAGCCACGAGTCTCTACGGCGAGCAGTACTTC
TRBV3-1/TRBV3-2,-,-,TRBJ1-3,CASSHQRNTIYF,TGTGCCAGCAGCCACCAGAGAAACACCATATATTTT
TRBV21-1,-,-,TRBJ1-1,CASSNDREIRDTEAFF,TGTGCCAGCAGCAATGACAGGGAGATTAGGGACACTGAAGCTTTCTTT